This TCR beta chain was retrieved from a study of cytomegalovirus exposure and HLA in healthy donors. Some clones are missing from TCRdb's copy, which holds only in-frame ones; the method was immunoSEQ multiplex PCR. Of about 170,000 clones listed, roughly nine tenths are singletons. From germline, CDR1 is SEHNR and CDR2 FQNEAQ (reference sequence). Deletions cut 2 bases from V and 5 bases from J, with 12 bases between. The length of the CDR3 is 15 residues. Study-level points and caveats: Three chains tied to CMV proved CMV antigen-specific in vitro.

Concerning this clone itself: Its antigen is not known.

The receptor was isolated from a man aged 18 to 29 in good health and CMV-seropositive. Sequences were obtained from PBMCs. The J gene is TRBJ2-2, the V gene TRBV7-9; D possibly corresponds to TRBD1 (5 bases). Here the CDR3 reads CASSLRGFVTGELFF. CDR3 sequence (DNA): TGTGCCAGCAGCTTAAGGGGTTTTGTGACCGGGGAGCTGTTTTTT.